The 23 T cell receptor beta chains below come from one sample, sequenced in a study of molecular identifiers for immune sequencing clone quantification. Each CDR3 protein gets one entry after TCRdb re-called the PCR reads with MiXCR. The sample has some 88,000 distinct CDR3 sequences, 21% seen once. The sequenced sample was naive CD8+ T cells from blood, with Jurkat cell RNA spiked in. Noted subset: FACS-sorted CD8+CD4-CCR7+CD45RA+ naive T cells. The receptors originated from a human donor in good health. Some libraries in this study had Jurkat cell RNA spiked in.

In this sample, this clonotype turned up once. This may stem from a read error, because a much larger clone lies one nucleotide away. This chain joins TRBV5-3 and TRBJ2-7; 7 nucleotides agree with TRBD1. TRBV5-3 is an ORF, with its function uncertain. The CDR3 covers 13 residues. CDR3 amino acids: CASSLGQTDKQYF. Here the CDR3 DNA reads TGTGCCAGCAGCTTGGGACAGACGGACAAGCAGTACTTC.

This clonotype was seen only a few times. V is TRBV18 and J is TRBJ2-1; 16 bases map to TRBD2. Trimming removed 6 bases from V and 3 bases from J; junction bases left unmatched: 17. The germline gives CDR1 KGHSH, CDR2 LQKENI. The CDR3 runs to 21 residues. The DNA of the CDR3 is TGTGCCAGCTCCCCTTTTGCCGGGGGACTAGCGGGAGGGCTACTCTACAATGAGCAGTTCTTC. This gives the protein CASSPFAGGLAGGLLYNEQFF.

At least ten counts were recorded for this clonotype. This chain's CDR3 is CASSLTVDRGKNIQYF. DNA of the CDR3: TGTGCCAGCTCACTAACAGTCGACAGGGGCAAAAACATTCAGTACTTC. The chain employs TRBV18 and TRBJ2-4; TRBD1 aligns across 8 bases. Germline V gene sequence: CDR1 KGHSH, CDR2 LQKENI. V lost 4 bases to trimming and J lost 3 bases; unmatched junction nucleotides: 8. The CDR3 runs 16 residues.

The chain employs TRBV7-2 and TRBJ2-7, with D tentatively TRBD2 (6 bases). CDR3 length: 16 amino acids. Germline V gene sequence: CDR1 SGHTA, CDR2 FQGNSA. Deletions cut 3 bases from V and 1 base from J, with 16 bases between. CDR3 in DNA: TGTGCCAGCAGCTTTGGGGTCTCCGGGGGATCCTACGAGCAGTACTTC. Translation: CASSFGVSGGSYEQYF.

About this clonotype itself: This may come from a read error, since a much larger clone is one base off. The chain links TRBV2 to TRBJ1-4; the D is unclear. This CDR3 contains 11 residues. CDR1 and CDR2 from the germline V gene are SNHLY and FYNNEI. The CDR3 DNA sequence: TGTGCCAGCAGTGATAATAAAAAACTGTTTTTT. This encodes CASSDNKKLFF.

This clonotype has a count of ten or more. J is TRBJ1-5 and V is TRBV6-1; unclear D gene. Germline CDR1 is MNHNS and CDR2 is SASEGT. The V and J ends lost 1 base and 6 bases respectively, with 13 bases between them. This CDR3 has 15 amino acids. The CDR3 DNA is TGTGCCAGCAGTGAAGAAGGTTTTTTCAGTCAGCCCCAGCATTTT. Its protein is CASSEEGFFSQPQHF.

Many counts were recorded for this clonotype. The rearrangement links TRBV7-9 to TRBJ2-3, with D hard to call. With 3 bases removed from V and 2 bases from J, the gap between germline ends came to 12 bases. The length of the CDR3 is 15 residues. Looked up from germline, CDR1 is SEHNR and CDR2 is FQNEAQ (reference sequence). The CDR3 sequence: CASSFSPVSTDTQYF. In DNA form, the CDR3 reads TGTGCCAGCAGCTTTAGTCCAGTATCCACAGATACGCAGTATTTT.

This clonotype was recorded a few times. The chain carries TRBV19 and TRBJ2-7; 11 positions agree with TRBD1. Germline V lookup: CDR1 LNHDA, CDR2 SQIVND (reference sequence). Trimming cost V 3 bases and J 6 bases; bases outside gene matches: 4. The CDR3 covers 14 residues. Here the CDR3 DNA reads TGTGCCAGTAGTATCGAGGGACAGGGGGGCGAGCAGTACTTC. Translated, it gives CASSIEGQGGEQYF.

This clonotype was observed a few times. The J gene is TRBJ2-6, the V gene TRBV19, with D maybe TRBD2 (5 bases). Between the trimmed V and J ends, which lost 2 bases and 1 base, there was a span of 6 bases. The CDR3 totals 15 residues. Germline CDR1 reads LNHDA; CDR2 reads SQIVND (reference sequence). In DNA form, the CDR3 reads TGTGCCAGTAGTATATCGGGGTCTGGGGCCAACGTCCTGACTTTC. Amino acids: CASSISGSGANVLTF.

The rearrangement links TRBV4-3 to TRBJ2-2; D remains ambiguous. The CDR3 contains 12 residues. In germline, CDR1 is LGHNA, CDR2 YSLEER. The V and J ends lost 8 bases and 6 bases respectively, with 10 bases between them. This CDR3 reads CASGLRAGELFF. In nucleotides, the CDR3 is TGCGCCAGCGGCCTTAGGGCCGGGGAGCTGTTTTTT.

At least ten counts were recorded for this clonotype. The chain is built from TRBV28 and TRBJ2-3; no definite D call. The V end lost 1 base, the J end lost 5 bases, and 10 bases lay between the germline ends. This CDR3 is 14 amino acids long. Germline CDR1 reads MDHEN; CDR2 reads SYDVKM. CDR3 coding DNA: TGTGCCAGCAGTTTATCTGGGTTGATAGATACGCAGTATTTT. Protein sequence: CASSLSGLIDTQYF.

This clonotype was observed at least ten times. V and J are TRBV29-1 and TRBJ2-6; D not resolved. Germline V CDR1 and CDR2: SQVTM, ANQGSEA. The CDR3 totals 14 residues. V gave up 1 base and J gave up 3 bases, with 7 bases separating them. CDR3 nucleotides: TGCAGCGTTGAAGTATTGGATGGGGCCAACGTCCTGACTTTC. Amino acid sequence: CSVEVLDGANVLTF.

This clonotype was observed a handful of times. The chain carries TRBV7-9 and TRBJ2-3; D is uncertain. The germline V gene has CDR1 SEHNR and CDR2 FQNEAQ (reference sequence). The ends were cut back, 7 bases at V and 4 bases at J, with 12 bases in the middle. This CDR3 comprises 13 residues. The CDR3 here is CASINPLSDTQYF. As DNA, the CDR3 is TGTGCCAGCATCAACCCTCTGTCAGATACGCAGTATTTT.

This clonotype was counted ten times or more. This chain joins TRBV7-3 and TRBJ2-3, with TRBD2 matching over 13 bases. The ends lost 1 base at V and 0 bases at J; junction bases unmatched: 1. The germline V gene encodes CDR1 SGHTA and CDR2 FQGTGA. The CDR3 is 17 residues long. Here the CDR3 DNA reads TGTGCCAGCAGCTTAATGGGACTAGCGGGAAGCACAGATACGCAGTATTTT. It encodes CASSLMGLAGSTDTQYF. Supplemented by reference TRBV7-3 and TRBJ2-3, the full variable domain reads GAGVSQTPSNKVTEKGKYVELRCDPISGHTALYWYRQSLGQGPEFLIYFQGTGAADDSGLPNDRFFAVRPEGSVSTLKIQRTERGDSAVYLCASSLMGLAGSTDTQYFGPGTRLTVL.

The chain recombines TRBV10-2 with TRBJ2-2; 8 bases fit TRBD2. Germline trimming cut 4 bases from V and 5 bases from J; bases unmatched to any gene: 9. Germline V lookup: CDR1 WSHSY, CDR2 SAAADI. This CDR3 has 16 residues. The CDR3 DNA reads TGCGCCAGCAGTGGCGAGGCGGGAGGCCCGACCGGGGAGCTGTTTTTT. Residues: CASSGEAGGPTGELFF.

This clonotype occurred a few times. The chain recombines TRBV28 with TRBJ2-4; perhaps TRBD1 as D (6 bases). Trimming removed 1 base from V and 0 bases from J, with 19 bases in between. The CDR3 length is 19 residues. Germline loops: CDR1 MDHEN, CDR2 SYDVKM. The CDR3 nucleotides are TGTGCCAGCAGTTTATCAGGGGCACTACCACTCGTAGCCAAAAACATTCAGTACTTC. Its protein product is CASSLSGALPLVAKNIQYF.

This clonotype has a count of ten or more. The rearrangement uses TRBV4-3 and TRBJ1-4, with 12 bases matching TRBD1. This CDR3 has 20 amino acids. The junction had 14 bases not matched to a gene; V was cut back by 0 bases and J by 6 bases. From germline, CDR1 is LGHNA and CDR2 YSLEER. The CDR3 reads CASSQDDPTGTGGWDEKLFF. The CDR3 DNA follows: TGCGCCAGCAGCCAAGATGATCCCACCGGGACAGGGGGCTGGGATGAAAAACTGTTTTTT.

In the case of this clonotype: Since a much larger clone is just one base distant, this may be a read error. The chain's CDR3 is CAWGQGRSTDTQCF. The CDR3 DNA is TGTGCCTGGGGACAGGGAAGGAGCACAGATACGCAGTGTTTT. The chain employs TRBV30 and TRBJ2-3, with 8 bases identical to TRBD1. Germline V CDR1 and CDR2: GTSNPN, SVGIG (reference sequence). This CDR3 is 14 amino acids long.

The chain combines TRBV23-1 with TRBJ2-4, with 9 bases aligning to TRBD1. TRBV23-1 is assigned to the ORF class and has an uncertain function. The V and J ends lost 6 bases and 2 bases, in that order; junction bases with no gene match: 11. This CDR3 is 17 amino acids long. CDR3 protein: CASSNDRGGASKNIQYF. CDR3 nucleotides: TGCGCCAGCAGCAATGACAGGGGGGGCGCGTCCAAAAACATTCAGTACTTC.

This clonotype was recorded many times. V and J are TRBV11-2 and TRBJ2-3, with 8 positions matching TRBD1. The J segment lost 6 bases and the V segment lost 0 bases, leaving 5 bases of the junction unmatched. The CDR3 consists of 15 residues. From germline, CDR1 is SGHAT and CDR2 FQNNGV. The CDR3, as DNA: TGTGCCAGCAGCTTAGAACAGGGGGTAGTGGATACGCAGTATTTT. The encoded protein is CASSLEQGVVDTQYF.

The V call is TRBV20-1, the J call TRBJ2-7; 9 bases align to TRBD2. The germline V gene has CDR1 DFQATT and CDR2 SNEGSKA (reference sequence). The CDR3 contains 17 residues. The J segment lost 2 bases and the V segment lost 3 bases, leaving 14 bases of the junction unmatched. The CDR3 DNA is TGCAGTGCTAGGGGGTCAGGGGCGGCTAGCGGGACCTACGAGCAGTACTTC. Its translation is CSARGSGAASGTYEQYF.

To note about this clonotype: A read error may explain this, as a much larger clone is one base away. This chain connects TRBV9 to TRBJ2-5; no clear D. This CDR3 is 14 amino acids long. Germline V gene sequence: CDR1 SGDLS, CDR2 YYNGEE. V was shortened by 0 bases and J by 3 bases, with 9 bases between the two germline ends. CDR3 sequence (DNA): TGTGCCAGCAGCGTAGACGGCAGCAAAGAGACCCAGTACTTC. It codes for CASSVDGSKETQYF.

Ten or more counts support this clonotype. The chain is built from TRBV5-6 and TRBJ1-1, with D maybe TRBD1 (6 bases). CDR3 length: 15 amino acids. V was trimmed by 0 bases and J by 1 base, leaving 10 bases between them. The germline V gene encodes CDR1 SGHDT and CDR2 YYEEEE. The DNA of the CDR3 is TGTGCCAGCAGCTTGGTGGACAGTCAGAACACTGAAGCTTTCTTT. This translates into CASSLVDSQNTEAFF.